This TCR beta chain was found in a study of T cell responses to AZD1222 COVID-19 vaccine. Study observations and caveats: Across spike, vaccine-associated CD4 TCRs were found, dominant at 160-218 and 743-854.

A remark on this clone: Its antigen is not known.

Here immunoSEQ multiplex PCR was the method, and the copy in TCRdb shows in-frame clones only, minus some. This table has tens of thousands of clones, approximately 80% appearing once. Per germline, CDR1 SGHTA and CDR2 FQGNSA. The CDR3 length is 16 residues. J gave up 5 bases and V 0 bases, and 7 bases lay outside the gene matches. This sample comprised peripheral blood, obtained 28 days after the second AZD1222 dose. The origin of this receptor is an adult who received the AZD1222 COVID-19 vaccine. V usage is TRBV7-2 and J usage is TRBJ2-7, with 10 bases fitting TRBD2. The CDR3 reads CASSLASGGAMNEQYF. DNA for the CDR3: TGTGCCAGCAGCTTAGCGAGCGGGGGGGCCATGAACGAGCAGTACTTC.